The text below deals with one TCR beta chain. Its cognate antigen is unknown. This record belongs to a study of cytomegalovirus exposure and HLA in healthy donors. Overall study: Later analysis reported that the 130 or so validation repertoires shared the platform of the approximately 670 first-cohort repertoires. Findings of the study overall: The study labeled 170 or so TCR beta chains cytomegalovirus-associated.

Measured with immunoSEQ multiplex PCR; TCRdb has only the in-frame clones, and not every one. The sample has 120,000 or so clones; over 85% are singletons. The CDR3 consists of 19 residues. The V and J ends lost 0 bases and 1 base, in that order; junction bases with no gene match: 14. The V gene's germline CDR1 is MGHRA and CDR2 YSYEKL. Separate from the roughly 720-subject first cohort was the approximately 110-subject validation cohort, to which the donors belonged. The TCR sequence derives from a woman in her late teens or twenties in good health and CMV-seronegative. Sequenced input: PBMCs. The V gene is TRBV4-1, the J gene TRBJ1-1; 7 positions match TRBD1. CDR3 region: CASSQEGLGVRTGNTEAFF. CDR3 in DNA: TGCGCCAGCAGCCAAGAAGGGTTAGGGGTTAGGACAGGGAACACTGAAGCTTTCTTT.